Listed below are T cell receptor beta chains from one sample, sequenced in a study of CD8 T cells in ankylosing spondylitis. TCRdb re-derived calls from the 5' RACE reads in MiXCR, one entry per CDR3 protein. The table shows a few hundred thousand distinct CDR3 sequences, with 20% occurring only once. Sequenced input: blood, either unsorted or a sorted T cell fraction (not recorded which). These receptors all come from a male donor with ankylosing spondylitis or in good health (not recorded which). Both conserved end residues are part of each CDR3. A D gene is named only where the DNA matches it firmly. Only part of the rows carry a size: once, few, many, or a class if the clone is expanded.

D gene	J gene	clone size	V gene	CDR3 DNA	CDR3 protein
TRBD2	TRBJ2-7	few	TRBV5-1	TGCGCCAGCAGCTTGGTGGTCGTGGTACACGGGGGGGCCCGGGAGCAGTACTTC	CASSLVVVVHGGAREQYF
-	TRBJ1-6	-	TRBV12-3/TRBV12-4	TGTGCCAGCAGTTTGGGCCGGAGCTCCTATAATTCACCCCTCCACTTT	CASSLGRSSYNSPLHF
-	TRBJ2-2	once	TRBV18	TGTGCCAGCTCACCACCGTTCACCGGGGAGCTGTTTTTT	CASSPPFTGELFF
TRBD1	TRBJ2-7	-	TRBV12-3/TRBV12-4	TGTGCCAGCAGCCCGACAGGGGACTACGAGCAGTACTTC	CASSPTGDYEQYF
-	TRBJ2-7	many	TRBV20-1	TGCAGTGCTAGAGTTCCGGGGGCCTACGAGCAGTACTTC	CSARVPGAYEQYF
TRBD1	TRBJ2-5	few	TRBV20-1	TGCAGTGCTAGCGGGACAGGGTTTTCTGGTGAGACCCAGTACTTC	CSASGTGFSGETQYF
-	TRBJ1-1	few	TRBV4-1	TGCGCCAGCAGCCAGTGGGGGGAGGACACTGAAGCTTTCTTT	CASSQWGEDTEAFF
-	TRBJ2-7	-	TRBV2	TGTGCCAGCACAGGGGGGTCTTCCAGCCACGAGCAGTACTTC	CASTGGSSSHEQYF
-	TRBJ2-7	-	TRBV20-1	TGCAGTGCTAGAGATAGGGATGTGGGGGGGCGCCACTACGAGCAGTACTTC	CSARDRDVGGRHYEQYF
TRBD1	TRBJ2-1	-	TRBV12-3/TRBV12-4	TGTGCCAGCACCCCAACAGGGGGGTCCTACAATGAGCAGTTCTTC	CASTPTGGSYNEQFF
-	TRBJ1-6	-	TRBV28	TGTGCCAGCACCTCTTTGCGGAATTCACCCCTCCACTTT	CASTSLRNSPLHF
TRBD2	TRBJ2-3	few	TRBV3-1	TGTGCCAGCAGCCAAGAAAGGCGGGGGAGGGCAGATACGCAGTATTTT	CASSQERRGRADTQYF
-	TRBJ2-7	few	TRBV15	TGTGCCACTCGGGACTCCGTCCACTACGAGCAGTACTTC	CATRDSVHYEQYF
TRBD1	TRBJ1-5	-	TRBV12-3/TRBV12-4	TGTGCCAGCAGGCCACAGGGGGACAATCAGCCCCAGCATTTT	CASRPQGDNQPQHF
-	TRBJ2-5	-	TRBV25-1	TGTGCCAGCAGTGAAATGGGGGCAAGAGAGACCCAGTACTTC	CASSEMGARETQYF
TRBD2	TRBJ2-1	-	TRBV12-3/TRBV12-4	TGTGCCAGCAGTCCGACTAGCGGGGGGGCCGATGAGCAGTTCTTC	CASSPTSGGADEQFF
-	TRBJ2-7	-	TRBV7-9	TGTGCCAGCAGCCCAGGGGCGTTCTACGAGCAGTACTTC	CASSPGAFYEQYF
TRBD1	TRBJ2-1	-	TRBV5-1	TGCGCCAGCGGGACAGGGTTTGAGCAGTTCTTC	CASGTGFEQFF
TRBD1	TRBJ2-1	-	TRBV15	TGTGCCACCAGCAGAGAGGGAAGGGACAGGACCGCCTACAATGAGCAGTTCTTC	CATSREGRDRTAYNEQFF
TRBD2	TRBJ2-3	-	TRBV3-1	TGTGCCAGCAGAGTAAGCGGGGAAGTGGAAGATACGCAGTATTTT	CASRVSGEVEDTQYF
-	TRBJ1-1	-	TRBV10-2	TGCGCCAGCGCATCAGGGCTGGAAACTGAAGCTTTCTTT	CASASGLETEAFF
-	TRBJ2-1	-	TRBV9	TGTGCCAGCAGCGGTCCCCTCTTTGCGGGGGCGTCCGACAATGAGCAGTTCTTC	CASSGPLFAGASDNEQFF
-	TRBJ2-7	-	TRBV15	TGTGCCACCAGCAGAGCGGGAACTCTCGAGCAGTACTTC	CATSRAGTLEQYF
TRBD2	TRBJ2-3	few	TRBV30	TGTGCCTGGAGTGTAGCGGGGCGCACAGATACGCAGTATTTT	CAWSVAGRTDTQYF
-	TRBJ2-1	-	TRBV7-2	TGTGCCAGCAGAAAAGGGTGGGGGGCCTACAATGAGCAGTTCTTC	CASRKGWGAYNEQFF
-	TRBJ1-4	-	TRBV4-1	TGCGCCAGCAGCCAAGACGGGGCCCTGCCAGGGGATAATGAAAAACTGTTTTTT	CASSQDGALPGDNEKLFF
TRBD1	TRBJ2-1	-	TRBV9	TGTGCCAGCAGCGCCCCCGGACAGGGCGAGCACAATGAGCAGTTCTTC	CASSAPGQGEHNEQFF
TRBD1	TRBJ2-5	-	TRBV15	TGTGCCACCAGCACCACTCCGGGACAGGGGGGGGAGACCCAGTACTTC	CATSTTPGQGGETQYF
-	TRBJ2-7	-	TRBV7-9	TGTGCCAGCAGCTCCGGTGGGCCCTCCTACGAGCAGTACTTC	CASSSGGPSYEQYF
-	TRBJ2-3	-	TRBV12-3/TRBV12-4	TGTGCCAGCAGTCCTTCAGGGGCGGTTGGCGCAGATACGCAGTATTTT	CASSPSGAVGADTQYF
-	TRBJ2-1	few	TRBV7-9	TGTGCCAGCAGCTTACAGAGACTCGAGGGGAATGAGCAGTTCTTC	CASSLQRLEGNEQFF
-	TRBJ2-7	few	TRBV27	TGTGCCAGCATGCTGTCAGGGTATTCCTACGAGCAGTACTTC	CASMLSGYSYEQYF
-	TRBJ2-7	few	TRBV4-2	TGTGCCAGCAGCCAAGAGTGGGCCTACGAGCAGTACTTC	CASSQEWAYEQYF
-	TRBJ2-2	-	TRBV15	TGTGCCACCAGCAGAGGGGTCGGGGAGCTGTTTTTT	CATSRGVGELFF
TRBD2	TRBJ2-1	many	TRBV20-1	TGCAGTGCTAGAGGACTAGCGGAAAACAATGAGCAGTTCTTC	CSARGLAENNEQFF
TRBD2	TRBJ2-1	few	TRBV28	TGTGCCAGCAGTTCCCCACTAGCGGGGATAAACAATGAGCAGTTCTTC	CASSSPLAGINNEQFF
TRBD2	TRBJ2-5	few	TRBV5-1	TGCGCCAGCAGCCCCCCCCTGATCGGGACTAGTCAAGAGACCCAGTACTTC	CASSPPLIGTSQETQYF
-	TRBJ2-3	-	TRBV9	TGTGCCAGCAGCGTAGAAAAGGGTACAGATACGCAGTATTTT	CASSVEKGTDTQYF
TRBD1	TRBJ2-7	few	TRBV7-9	TGTGCCAGCAGCTTAGATGGACAGGGACCCGAGCAGTACTTC	CASSLDGQGPEQYF
-	TRBJ2-7	-	TRBV4-1	TGCGCCAGCAGCCAAGACAGGGATCTAAGATACGAGCAGTACTTC	CASSQDRDLRYEQYF
-	TRBJ2-7	few	TRBV20-1	TGCAGTGCTAGAAGTGACAGCTCCTACGAGCAGTACTTC	CSARSDSSYEQYF
-	TRBJ2-7	few	TRBV5-1	TGCGCCAGCAGCTCAGGTAGGGAACGGCGGGAGCAGTACTTC	CASSSGRERREQYF
TRBD1	TRBJ2-7	-	TRBV5-5	TGTGCCAGCAGCTCGAACGACAGGGGAGTTTGGGAGCAGTACTTC	CASSSNDRGVWEQYF
-	TRBJ2-5	-	TRBV12-3/TRBV12-4	TGTGCCAGCAGCCAAGGGCCAGAGTGGGGAGAGACCCAGTACTTC	CASSQGPEWGETQYF
-	TRBJ2-5	-	TRBV20-1	TGCAGTGCTAGAGCAGAGGCGGGGATGGGGGAGACCCAGTACTTC	CSARAEAGMGETQYF
-	TRBJ2-3	few	TRBV20-1	TGCAGTGCTAGACTTAAAGGGCAGGGGGATACGCAGTATTTT	CSARLKGQGDTQYF
TRBD2	TRBJ2-1	-	TRBV4-1	TGCGCCAGCAGCCAAGATCCTAGCTTGACTAGCGGATACAATGAGCAGTTCTTC	CASSQDPSLTSGYNEQFF
-	TRBJ2-3	few	TRBV11-2	TGTGCCAGCAGCTCGAGCGGAGTTATAGCGCAGTATTTT	CASSSSGVIAQYF
TRBD1	TRBJ2-2	-	TRBV13	TGTGCCAGCAGCCGTCAGGGGGTGTCGAACACCGGGGAGCTGTTTTTT	CASSRQGVSNTGELFF
TRBD2	TRBJ2-1	-	TRBV11-1	TGTGCCAGCAGCTTAGGCGGCGGGAGTAGCGATGAGCAGTTCTTC	CASSLGGGSSDEQFF
-	TRBJ2-2	few	TRBV12-3/TRBV12-4	TGTGCCAGCAGTTTAAGTACGCGCACCGGGGAGCTGTTTTTT	CASSLSTRTGELFF
-	TRBJ2-7	-	TRBV7-9	TGTGCCAGCAGCCCGTACCGGCAGGGTCCCTACGAGCAGTACTTC	CASSPYRQGPYEQYF
-	TRBJ2-3	few	TRBV12-3/TRBV12-4	TGTGCCAGCAGTTTAGGAACCAGCCAGTTCACAGATACGCAGTATTTT	CASSLGTSQFTDTQYF
-	TRBJ2-5	-	TRBV25-1	TGTGCCAGCAGTGATCCGTGGGGGGAGACCCAGTACTTC	CASSDPWGETQYF
-	TRBJ2-7	few	TRBV24-1	TGTGCCACCAGTGAAAGGTCGGGATACGAGCAGTACTTC	CATSERSGYEQYF
TRBD1	TRBJ2-1	-	TRBV20-1	TGCAGTGCTAGGGGACAGCTAACCTACAATGAGCAGTTCTTC	CSARGQLTYNEQFF
-	TRBJ1-4	once	TRBV30	TGTGCCTGGAGCGAAATTGCAACTAATGAAAAACTGTTTTTT	CAWSEIATNEKLFF